A selection of T cell receptor beta chains follows, all from one sample in a study of T cells in Graves' hyperthyroidism and ophthalmopathy. TCRdb reanalysed the multiplex PCR reads using MiXCR and keeps one entry per CDR3 protein. This sample carries 500,000 to 600,000 distinct CDR3 sequences, about 43% of them seen once, and the ten largest clones take more than 7.5%. Sequenced: peripheral blood or thyroid tissue (not recorded which). Receptor source: a woman aged 18-35 years with Graves' hyperthyroidism. The CDR3 runs from the conserved cysteine through the conserved F or W. The D gene is left open where the match is weak. For some rows the clone size is stated as once, few or many, or as a class when expanded; others skip it.

>TRBJ1-1|TRBV4-1|many|-
CASSQEGIRRNTEAFF
TGCGCCAGCAGCCAAGAGGGGATCCGGCGGAACACTGAAGCTTTCTTT
>TRBJ1-4|TRBV7-6|-|-
CASSPLRSELFF
TGTGCCAGCAGCCCCCTACGCAGTGAACTGTTTTTT
>TRBJ1-2|TRBV2|-|-
CASTPGVAYGYTF
TGTGCCAGCACTCCGGGGGTCGCCTATGGCTACACCTTC
>TRBJ1-2|TRBV29-1|many|-
CSVEFAAYGYTF
TGCAGCGTTGAATTCGCAGCCTATGGCTACACCTTC
>TRBJ2-2|TRBV11-3|many|-
CASSYRYSNTGELFF
TGTGCCAGCAGTTACAGATATTCGAACACCGGGGAGCTGTTTTTT
>TRBJ1-4|TRBV6-4|-|-
CASSSIYRDRSEKLFF
TGTGCCAGCAGTTCTATATACAGGGATCGGAGTGAAAAACTGTTTTTT
>TRBJ2-5|TRBV10-3|-|-
CAIRTPGDGQETQYF
TGTGCCATCAGGACTCCGGGGGACGGACAAGAGACCCAGTACTTC
>TRBJ1-6|TRBV10-3|-|TRBD1
CAIQGQGGNSPLHF
TGTGCCATCCAAGGACAGGGGGGAAATTCACCCCTCCACTTT
>TRBJ1-2|TRBV7-2|-|TRBD1
CASSYPGTGRGYTF
TGTGCCAGCAGTTACCCCGGGACAGGGCGAGGCTACACCTTC
>TRBJ2-7|TRBV7-3|-|TRBD2
CASSNLAGTFYEQYF
TGTGCCAGCAGCAACCTAGCGGGAACTTTCTACGAGCAGTACTTC
>TRBJ2-7|TRBV11-1|many|-
CASSLAGHSYEQYF
TGTGCCAGCAGCTTAGCGGGACACTCCTACGAGCAGTACTTC
>TRBJ2-1|TRBV19|-|-
CASSMGQTHEQFF
TGTGCCAGTAGTATGGGGCAGACTCATGAGCAGTTCTTC
>TRBJ1-2|TRBV6-2/TRBV6-3|many|-
CASSDTWDGNYGYTF
TGTGCCAGCAGTGACACCTGGGACGGAAACTATGGCTACACCTTC
>TRBJ2-3|TRBV7-2|-|-
CASSWAAPSTDTQYF
TGTGCCAGCAGCTGGGCGGCTCCTAGCACAGATACGCAGTATTTT
>TRBJ1-4|TRBV2|-|-
CASRVERGSDEKLFF
TGTGCCAGCAGGGTGGAAAGGGGATCCGATGAAAAACTGTTTTTT
>TRBJ1-2|TRBV15|-|TRBD1
CAASSRDGTAYGYTF
TGTGCCGCCAGCAGCCGTGACGGGACAGCCTATGGCTACACCTTC
>TRBJ1-4|TRBV7-9|many|-
CASSPQEKLFF
TGTGCCAGCAGCCCTCAAGAAAAACTGTTTTTT
>TRBJ2-5|TRBV13|many|-
CASSLGPSETQYF
TGTGCCAGCAGCTTAGGCCCCTCGGAGACCCAGTACTTC
>TRBJ2-7|TRBV7-9|-|TRBD1
CASSLSGTVPYEQYF
TGTGCCAGCAGCTTATCCGGGACAGTGCCCTACGAGCAGTACTTC
>TRBJ2-2|TRBV7-9|-|-
CASISAAGTGELFF
TGTGCCAGCATTTCCGCCGCGGGCACCGGGGAGCTGTTTTTT
>TRBJ1-1|TRBV29-1|-|-
CSVDRMNTEAFF
TGCAGCGTCGACCGCATGAACACTGAAGCTTTCTTT
>TRBJ2-7|TRBV7-4|-|-
CASSNRDEQYF
TGTGCCAGCAGTAATCGGGACGAGCAGTACTTC